Below, one T cell receptor beta chain is given with its context. The CDR3 length is 11 residues. The V end lost 5 bases, the J end lost 3 bases, and 5 bases lay between the germline ends. Germline lookup yields CDR1 SGHRS and CDR2 YFSETQ. TCRdb's copy holds only in-frame clones and misses some; the assay was immunoSEQ multiplex PCR. Of around 300,000 clones detected, 88% appear once; the ten largest clones hold roughly 0.93%. This record comes from a study of cytomegalovirus exposure and HLA in healthy donors. The specimen sequenced was PBMCs. The chain has TRBV5-1 and TRBJ2-5; TRBD2 might be the D (5 bases). The origin of this receptor is a woman between 18 and 29 years old in good health and CMV-seronegative. The chain's CDR3 is CASREEETQYF. CDR3 nucleotides: TGCGCCAGCAGGGAGGAAGAGACCCAGTACTTC.